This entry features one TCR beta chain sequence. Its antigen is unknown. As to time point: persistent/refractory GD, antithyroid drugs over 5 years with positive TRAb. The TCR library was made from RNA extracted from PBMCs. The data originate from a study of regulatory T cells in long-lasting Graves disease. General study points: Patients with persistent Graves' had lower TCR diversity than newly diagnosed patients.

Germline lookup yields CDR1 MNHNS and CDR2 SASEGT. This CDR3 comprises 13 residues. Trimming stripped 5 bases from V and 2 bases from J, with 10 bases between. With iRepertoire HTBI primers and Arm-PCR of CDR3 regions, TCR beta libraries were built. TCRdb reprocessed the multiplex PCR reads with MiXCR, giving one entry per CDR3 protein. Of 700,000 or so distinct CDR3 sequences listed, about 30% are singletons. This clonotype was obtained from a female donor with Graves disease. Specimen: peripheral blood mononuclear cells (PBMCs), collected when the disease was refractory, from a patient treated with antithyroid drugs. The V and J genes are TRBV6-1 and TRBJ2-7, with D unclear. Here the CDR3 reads CASSPIGPYEQYF. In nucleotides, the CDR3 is TGTGCCAGCAGTCCTATCGGACCCTACGAGCAGTACTTC.